This T cell receptor beta chain appears in the sequencing data of a study of shared clonotypes between healthy human individuals. The ends were cut back, 5 bases at V and 9 bases at J, with 12 bases in the middle. The CDR3 contains 12 residues. Germline-derived CDR1 and CDR2 are SGHAT and FQNNGV. Generated by immunoSEQ multiplex PCR, the TCRdb table keeps only in-frame clones and is missing some. The repertoire consists of some 2,400,000 clones, with almost 96% occurring once and the leading ten covering 0.13%. The chain is built from TRBV11-2 and TRBJ2-3, with D maybe TRBD2 (5 bases). The clonotype originates from a young man in good health. The specimen was naive CD4+ T cells sorted from blood. The subset here: CD45RA+ positively selected. CDR3 protein: CASSPTIPTQYF. Here the CDR3 DNA reads TGTGCCAGCAGCCCGACTATTCCCACGCAGTATTTT.